This is a list of T cell receptor beta chains from one sample in a study of blood T cells in healthy people across ages. One entry per CDR3 protein, called by TCRdb with MiXCR from the 5' RACE reads. The sample records hundreds of thousands of distinct CDR3 sequences, about 61% being singletons. The material sequenced was blood. The source of these receptors is a man between 40 and 49 years old in good health. Each CDR3 is given with its conserved first and last residue. Each record gives: clone size, J gene, D gene, V gene, CDR3 DNA, CDR3 protein. D genes are given only for firm matches. Part of the rows lack a size; the others show once, few, many or a class for expanded clones.

clone_size: -
j_call: TRBJ2-7
d_call: TRBD1
v_call: TRBV7-2
cdr3_nt: TGTGCCAGCAGCATCATCGGACAGGGCAACTACGAGCAGTACTTC
cdr3_aa: CASSIIGQGNYEQYF

clone_size: -
j_call: TRBJ1-2
d_call: -
v_call: TRBV25-1
cdr3_nt: TGTGCCAGCAGTGAATCGGTGGTTTATGGCTACACCTTC
cdr3_aa: CASSESVVYGYTF

clone_size: -
j_call: TRBJ2-5
d_call: -
v_call: TRBV5-1
cdr3_nt: TGCGCCAGCAGCTCAACATGGAACGAAGAGACCCAGTACTTC
cdr3_aa: CASSSTWNEETQYF

clone_size: -
j_call: TRBJ1-1
d_call: -
v_call: TRBV6-2/TRBV6-3
cdr3_nt: TGTGCCAGCAGGCCCAACCGACGCGAGACTGAAGCTTTCTTT
cdr3_aa: CASRPNRRETEAFF

clone_size: -
j_call: TRBJ2-7
d_call: -
v_call: TRBV2
cdr3_nt: TGTGCCAGCACCACCGGGCCTAGCCCGTACTTC
cdr3_aa: CASTTGPSPYF

clone_size: -
j_call: TRBJ2-7
d_call: TRBD2
v_call: TRBV7-9
cdr3_nt: TGTGCCAGCAGCTTAGTGACTAGCGGGCACGCCTACGAGCAGTACTTC
cdr3_aa: CASSLVTSGHAYEQYF

clone_size: -
j_call: TRBJ1-5
d_call: -
v_call: TRBV5-1
cdr3_nt: TGCGCCAGCAGCTTGGGGGACGGTTCTCAGCCCCAGCATTTT
cdr3_aa: CASSLGDGSQPQHF

clone_size: -
j_call: TRBJ2-1
d_call: TRBD2
v_call: TRBV14
cdr3_nt: TGTGCCAGCAGCCAAGCGGGTAGCGGGGACCTCTCCTACAATGAGCAGTTCTTC
cdr3_aa: CASSQAGSGDLSYNEQFF

clone_size: -
j_call: TRBJ2-4
d_call: -
v_call: TRBV29-1
cdr3_nt: TGCAGCGTTGAAGATCGCAGGTTTACTTCCTACAAGCAGTACTTC
cdr3_aa: CSVEDRRFTSYKQYF

clone_size: -
j_call: TRBJ1-1
d_call: TRBD1
v_call: TRBV12-3/TRBV12-4
cdr3_nt: TGTGCCAGCGGGATAAGACAGGGGGCGGGGGTGAACACTGAAGCTTTCTTT
cdr3_aa: CASGIRQGAGVNTEAFF

clone_size: many
j_call: TRBJ2-7
d_call: -
v_call: TRBV27
cdr3_nt: TGTGCCAGCAGTTTATCGATTGACGTGGCGGCCTACGAGCAGTACTTC
cdr3_aa: CASSLSIDVAAYEQYF

clone_size: few
j_call: TRBJ2-3
d_call: TRBD2
v_call: TRBV7-3
cdr3_nt: TGTGCCAGCAGTCAACCGGTCGGTAACTACCATACCGGGACTAGCGGGGCAGATACGCAGTATTTT
cdr3_aa: CASSQPVGNYHTGTSGADTQYF

clone_size: -
j_call: TRBJ2-1
d_call: -
v_call: TRBV2
cdr3_nt: TGTGCCAGCAATGGGCTAGGTCTCAATGAGCAGTTCTTC
cdr3_aa: CASNGLGLNEQFF

clone_size: -
j_call: TRBJ1-5
d_call: TRBD1
v_call: TRBV6-2/TRBV6-3
cdr3_nt: TGTGCCAGCAGTTACGTTGCGGACAGGGGTTTCGGACAGCCCCAGCATTTT
cdr3_aa: CASSYVADRGFGQPQHF

clone_size: -
j_call: TRBJ2-7
d_call: -
v_call: TRBV13
cdr3_nt: TGTGCCAGCAGCAACGGGGCCCTCAATGAGCAGTACTTC
cdr3_aa: CASSNGALNEQYF

clone_size: -
j_call: TRBJ2-1
d_call: -
v_call: TRBV6-1
cdr3_nt: TGTGCCAGCAGTGAGTTACTAGCTATTCCCTACAATGAGCAGTTCTTC
cdr3_aa: CASSELLAIPYNEQFF

clone_size: -
j_call: TRBJ2-7
d_call: -
v_call: TRBV12-5
cdr3_nt: TGTGCTAGAAAATCAACAGGGATCGACGAGCAGTACTTC
cdr3_aa: CARKSTGIDEQYF

clone_size: once
j_call: TRBJ1-5
d_call: -
v_call: TRBV6-1
cdr3_nt: TGTGCCAGCAGTGAACTAGGGTCCCAGCCCCAGCATTTT
cdr3_aa: CASSELGSQPQHF

clone_size: -
j_call: TRBJ2-5
d_call: -
v_call: TRBV9
cdr3_nt: TGTGCCAGCAGCCGAACAATGGCGGAGACCCAGTACTTC
cdr3_aa: CASSRTMAETQYF

clone_size: -
j_call: TRBJ2-1
d_call: -
v_call: TRBV7-2
cdr3_nt: TGTGCCAGCGGGAGATTTTCAAATGAGCAGTTCTTC
cdr3_aa: CASGRFSNEQFF

clone_size: few
j_call: TRBJ1-5
d_call: -
v_call: TRBV29-1
cdr3_nt: TGCAGCGTCTCCGGGGGGAATCAGCCCCAGCATTTT
cdr3_aa: CSVSGGNQPQHF

clone_size: -
j_call: TRBJ2-7
d_call: TRBD2
v_call: TRBV15
cdr3_nt: TGTGCCACCAGCAGGAGACTAGCTTCTAACTCCTACGAGCAGTACTTC
cdr3_aa: CATSRRLASNSYEQYF

clone_size: few
j_call: TRBJ2-5
d_call: TRBD1
v_call: TRBV12-3/TRBV12-4
cdr3_nt: TGTGCCAGCAGTTTAGTTGGACAGGGGAAAGAGACCCAGTACTTC
cdr3_aa: CASSLVGQGKETQYF

clone_size: -
j_call: TRBJ2-3
d_call: -
v_call: TRBV7-2
cdr3_nt: TGTGCCAGCAGCTTAGGAGGCACCCAAGCAGATACGCAGTATTTT
cdr3_aa: CASSLGGTQADTQYF

clone_size: -
j_call: TRBJ2-5
d_call: -
v_call: TRBV28
cdr3_nt: TGTGCCAGCAGTACAGCAGGGGTGGGTTACAATGAGCAGTACTTC
cdr3_aa: CASSTAGVGYNEQYF

clone_size: -
j_call: TRBJ2-5
d_call: -
v_call: TRBV6-5
cdr3_nt: TGTGCCAGCGGTCCGGATCGAAACCGCGAGACCCAGTACTTC
cdr3_aa: CASGPDRNRETQYF

clone_size: -
j_call: TRBJ2-5
d_call: TRBD2
v_call: TRBV3-1
cdr3_nt: TGTGCCAGCAGCCAAGATCCGGCTAGCGGGGTCCACAATGAGCAGTACTTC
cdr3_aa: CASSQDPASGVHNEQYF

clone_size: -
j_call: TRBJ2-1
d_call: TRBD1
v_call: TRBV24-1
cdr3_nt: TGTGCCACCAGTGACATAGGACAGGACTACAATGAGCAGTTCTTC
cdr3_aa: CATSDIGQDYNEQFF

clone_size: -
j_call: TRBJ2-1
d_call: -
v_call: TRBV3-1
cdr3_nt: TGTGCCAGCAGCCCCCGACCTGGCGGGCGCTTCAATGAGCAGTTCTTC
cdr3_aa: CASSPRPGGRFNEQFF

clone_size: -
j_call: TRBJ2-1
d_call: -
v_call: TRBV6-6
cdr3_nt: TGTGCCAGCAGTTCCCCGGGGGCCACCTACAATGAGCAGTTCTTC
cdr3_aa: CASSSPGATYNEQFF

clone_size: -
j_call: TRBJ2-5
d_call: TRBD2
v_call: TRBV7-9
cdr3_nt: TGTGCCAGCAGCGCCCGGACTAGCGACCCCTACGGGCAGTACTTC
cdr3_aa: CASSARTSDPYGQYF

clone_size: few
j_call: TRBJ2-7
d_call: -
v_call: TRBV15
cdr3_nt: TGTGCCACCAGCAGAGATCCCCCTGCGACCGGGGACTACGAGCAGTACTTC
cdr3_aa: CATSRDPPATGDYEQYF

clone_size: few
j_call: TRBJ1-1
d_call: -
v_call: TRBV12-3/TRBV12-4
cdr3_nt: TGTGCCAGCAGTCCTCAGGAGAACACTGAAGCTTTCTTT
cdr3_aa: CASSPQENTEAFF

clone_size: -
j_call: TRBJ2-6
d_call: -
v_call: TRBV7-2
cdr3_nt: TGTGCCAGCAGCTTAGCGCACTCTGGGGCCAACGTCCTGACTTTC
cdr3_aa: CASSLAHSGANVLTF

clone_size: -
j_call: TRBJ2-3
d_call: -
v_call: TRBV11-2
cdr3_nt: TGTGCCGGATCTCCGGGGGGCCCAGATACGCAGTATTTT
cdr3_aa: CAGSPGGPDTQYF

clone_size: few
j_call: TRBJ1-2
d_call: TRBD1
v_call: TRBV20-1
cdr3_nt: TGCAGTGCTAGGGGTGCAGGGGGCCTATATAACTATGGCTACACCTTC
cdr3_aa: CSARGAGGLYNYGYTF

clone_size: -
j_call: TRBJ2-7
d_call: -
v_call: TRBV4-2
cdr3_nt: TGTGCCAGCAGCCCCACAATTTTTGGGGAGCAGTACTTC
cdr3_aa: CASSPTIFGEQYF

clone_size: -
j_call: TRBJ2-7
d_call: -
v_call: TRBV6-2/TRBV6-3
cdr3_nt: TGTGCCAGCAGTTACTCTTGGGGGAGCTCCTACAATGAGCAGTACTTC
cdr3_aa: CASSYSWGSSYNEQYF

clone_size: few
j_call: TRBJ2-1
d_call: TRBD2
v_call: TRBV27
cdr3_nt: TGTGCCAGCAGTTTATCTCTAGCGGGGGTAAACAATGAGCAGTTCTTC
cdr3_aa: CASSLSLAGVNNEQFF

clone_size: -
j_call: TRBJ2-3
d_call: TRBD1
v_call: TRBV19
cdr3_nt: TGTGCCAGTATTGGGGGACAGTGGCACACAGATACGCAGTATTTT
cdr3_aa: CASIGGQWHTDTQYF